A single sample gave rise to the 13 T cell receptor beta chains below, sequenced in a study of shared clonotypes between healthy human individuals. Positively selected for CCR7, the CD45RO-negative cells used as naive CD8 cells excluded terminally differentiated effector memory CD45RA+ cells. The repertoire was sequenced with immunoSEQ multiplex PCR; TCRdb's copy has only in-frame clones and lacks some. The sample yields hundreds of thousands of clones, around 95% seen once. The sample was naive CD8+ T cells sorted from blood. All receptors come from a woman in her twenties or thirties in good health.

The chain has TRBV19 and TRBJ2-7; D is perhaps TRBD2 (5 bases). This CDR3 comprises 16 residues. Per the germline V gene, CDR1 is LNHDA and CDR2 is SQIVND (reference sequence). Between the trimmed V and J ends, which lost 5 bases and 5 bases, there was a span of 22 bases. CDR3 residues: CASSPSGGWRINEQYF. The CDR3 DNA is TGTGCCAGTAGTCCCTCCGGAGGTTGGCGGATTAACGAGCAGTACTTC.

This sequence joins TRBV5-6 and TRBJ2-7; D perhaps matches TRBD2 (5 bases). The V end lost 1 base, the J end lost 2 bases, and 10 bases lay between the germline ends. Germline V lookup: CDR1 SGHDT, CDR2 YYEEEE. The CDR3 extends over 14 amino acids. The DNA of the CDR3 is TGTGCCAGCAGCTTGAGTGCTAGCACCTACGAGCAGTACTTC. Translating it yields CASSLSASTYEQYF.

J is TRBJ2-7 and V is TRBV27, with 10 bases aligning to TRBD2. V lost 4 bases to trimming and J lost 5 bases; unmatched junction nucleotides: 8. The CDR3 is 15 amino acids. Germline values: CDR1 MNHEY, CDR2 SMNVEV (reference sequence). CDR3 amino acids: CASSSLSGRENEQYF. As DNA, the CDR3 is TGTGCCAGCAGTTCCCTGAGCGGGAGGGAAAACGAGCAGTACTTC.

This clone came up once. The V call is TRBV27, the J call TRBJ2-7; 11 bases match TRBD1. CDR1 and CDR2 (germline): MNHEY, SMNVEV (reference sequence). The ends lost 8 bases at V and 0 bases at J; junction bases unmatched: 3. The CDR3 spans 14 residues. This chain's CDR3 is CASAGTGGSYEQYF. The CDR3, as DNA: TGTGCCAGCGCCGGGACAGGGGGCTCCTACGAGCAGTACTTC.

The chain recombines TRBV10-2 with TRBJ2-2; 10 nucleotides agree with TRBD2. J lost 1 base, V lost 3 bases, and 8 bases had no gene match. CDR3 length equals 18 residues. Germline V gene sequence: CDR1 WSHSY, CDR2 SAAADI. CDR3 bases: TGCGCCAGCAGTGAAATAGCGGGAGGAGAAGGGAACACCGGGGAGCTGTTTTTT. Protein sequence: CASSEIAGGEGNTGELFF.

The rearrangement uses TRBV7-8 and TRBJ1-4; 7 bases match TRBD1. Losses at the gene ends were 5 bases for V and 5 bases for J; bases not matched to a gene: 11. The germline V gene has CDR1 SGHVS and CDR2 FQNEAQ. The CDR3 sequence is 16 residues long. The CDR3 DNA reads TGTGCCAGCAGCAAACCACCGGGACAGCTAAATGAAAAACTGTTTTTT. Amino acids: CASSKPPGQLNEKLFF.

The CDR3 nucleotides are TGTGCCAGCAGCCCGACCCCGGGGGCCCCCGGGGAGCTGTTTTTT. Translation gives CASSPTPGAPGELFF. The rearrangement links TRBV5-6 to TRBJ2-2; D possibly matches TRBD1 or TRBD2 (6 bases each). There are 15 residues in the CDR3. The V gene lost 4 bases and the J gene lost 6 bases, with 16 bases spanning the gap. In germline, CDR1 is SGHDT, CDR2 YYEEEE.

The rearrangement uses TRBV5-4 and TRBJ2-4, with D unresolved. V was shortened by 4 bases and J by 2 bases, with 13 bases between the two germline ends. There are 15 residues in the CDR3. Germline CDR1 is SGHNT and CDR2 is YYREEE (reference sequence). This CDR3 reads CASSDPGPTKNIQYF. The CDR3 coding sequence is TGTGCCAGCAGCGATCCCGGTCCTACCAAAAACATTCAGTACTTC.

The DNA of the CDR3 is TGCGCCAGCAGCAGAAACTCCGCAGATACGCAGTATTTT. Its protein product is CASSRNSADTQYF. The rearrangement links TRBV5-1 to TRBJ2-3; no reliable D call. This CDR3 contains 13 residues. Trimming took off 4 bases at V and 4 bases at J, with 10 bases between the two ends. Germline CDR1 and CDR2: SGHRS and YFSETQ. The full variable domain, rest sourced from reference TRBV5-1 and TRBJ2-3, is KAGVTQTPRYLIKTRGQQVTLSCSPISGHRSVSWYQQTPGQGLQFLFEYFSETQRNKGNFPGRFSGRQFSNSRSEMNVSTLELGDSALYLCASSRNSADTQYFGPGTRLTVL.

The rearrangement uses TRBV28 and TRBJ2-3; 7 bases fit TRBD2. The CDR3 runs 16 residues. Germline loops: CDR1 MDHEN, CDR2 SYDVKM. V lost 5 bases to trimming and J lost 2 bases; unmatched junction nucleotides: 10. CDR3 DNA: TGTGCCAGCAGTCTCCTTGGGGGGACTACCACAGATACGCAGTATTTT. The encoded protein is CASSLLGGTTTDTQYF.

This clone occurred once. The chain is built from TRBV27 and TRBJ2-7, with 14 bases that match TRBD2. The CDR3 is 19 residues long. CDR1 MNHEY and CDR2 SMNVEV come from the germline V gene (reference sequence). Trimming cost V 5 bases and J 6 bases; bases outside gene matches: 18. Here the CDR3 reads CASSPSFLRLAGGPGEQYF. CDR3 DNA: TGTGCCAGCAGTCCGTCATTCCTACGACTAGCGGGAGGGCCAGGCGAGCAGTACTTC.

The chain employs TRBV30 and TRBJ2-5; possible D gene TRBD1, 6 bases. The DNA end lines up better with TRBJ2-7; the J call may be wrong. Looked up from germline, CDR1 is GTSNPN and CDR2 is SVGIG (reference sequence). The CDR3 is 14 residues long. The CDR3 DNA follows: TGTGCCTGGAGTGTAGGAACAGGGATCCACGAGCAGTACTTC. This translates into CAWSVGTGIHEQYF.

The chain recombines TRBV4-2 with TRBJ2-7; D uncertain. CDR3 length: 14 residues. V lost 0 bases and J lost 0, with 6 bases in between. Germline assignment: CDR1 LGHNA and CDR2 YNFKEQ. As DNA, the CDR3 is TGTGCCAGCAGCCAAGAAACGGTCTCCTACGAGCAGTACTTC. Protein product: CASSQETVSYEQYF.